Following are 27 T cell receptor beta chains from one sample sequenced in a study of T cell repertoires in cytomegalovirus infection. Their specific antigens are unknown. TCRdb used MiXCR to reprocess the reads, holding one entry per CDR3 protein. The data hold around 710,000 distinct CDR3 sequences, with just under 30% observed a single time. The specimen comprised cultured CD8+ T cells from PBMCs, sampled from culture after CMV antigen stimulation. Receptors originate from a human donor in good health (CMV status not recorded). Some clones in this sample may be carry-over from other donors' samples.

The rearrangement uses TRBV20-1 and TRBJ1-5; 11 positions agree with TRBD1. CDR3 length: 17 residues. Trimming removed 2 bases from V and 5 bases from J; junction bases left unmatched: 11. Germline V gives CDR1 DFQATT, CDR2 SNEGSKA (reference sequence). CDR3 sequence reads: CSARFRTGGAMDQPQHF. CDR3 DNA sequence: TGCAGTGCTAGATTCCGGACAGGGGGCGCCATGGATCAGCCCCAGCATTTT.

There are a few counts of this clonotype. The chain joins TRBV7-8 to TRBJ2-3, with 10 bases matching TRBD2. The CDR3 is 18 residues long. The germline V gene has CDR1 SGHVS and CDR2 FQNEAQ. V dropped 6 bases and J dropped 3; count of bases not matched to a gene: 15. The CDR3 loop reads CASSYLAGAPGTTDTQYF. The CDR3 DNA reads TGTGCCAGCAGTTATCTAGCGGGGGCCCCCGGTACGACAGATACGCAGTATTTT.

The chain has TRBV4-3 and TRBJ1-2; weak D call: TRBD1 (6 bases). CDR3 length equals 13 residues. CDR1 is LGHNA, CDR2 YSLEER, per germline. Between the trimmed V and J ends, which lost 0 bases and 7 bases, there was a span of 9 bases. CDR3 amino acids: CASSQEGGFGYTF. In DNA form, the CDR3 reads TGCGCCAGCAGCCAAGAAGGGGGATTTGGCTACACCTTC.

V gene TRBV6-8 combines with J gene TRBJ2-3; 13 bases line up with TRBD2. Germline V gene sequence: CDR1 MNHGY, CDR2 SAAAGT. The V and J ends lost 5 bases and 2 bases, in that order; junction bases with no gene match: 7. CDR3 length: 17 amino acids. This CDR3 reads CASSPPGLAGNTDTQYF. In DNA, the CDR3 is TGTGCCAGCAGTCCCCCGGGACTAGCGGGGAACACAGATACGCAGTATTTT.

The rearrangement joins TRBV19 to TRBJ2-1; D is perhaps TRBD1 or TRBD2 (6 bases each). There are 15 residues in the CDR3. Trimming removed 7 bases from V and 5 bases from J, with 18 bases in between. Germline loops: CDR1 LNHDA, CDR2 SQIVND (reference sequence). The CDR3 sequence is CASTLKGGTHNEQFF. The DNA for the CDR3 is TGTGCCAGTACCCTAAAGGGGGGAACCCACAATGAGCAGTTCTTC.

This clonotype appeared many times. The rearrangement joins TRBV7-6 to TRBJ1-2; D is undetermined. Deletions cut 5 bases from V and 8 bases from J, with 18 bases between. CDR3 length: 14 residues. The V gene's germline CDR1 is SGHVS and CDR2 FNYEAQ. CDR3 in DNA: TGTGCCAGCAGCGATTCGACTGAGGGAATCGGCTACACCTTC. Translation gives CASSDSTEGIGYTF.

In this sample, this clonotype turned up a few times. This chain links TRBV6-1 with TRBJ2-2, with a possible D match to TRBD1 (6 bases). V lost 1 base, J lost 0 bases, and 12 bases lay in between. The CDR3 covers 17 residues. Germline CDR1 and CDR2: MNHNS and SASEGT. CDR3 bases: TGTGCCAGCAGTGAAGATACAGGGCGAACGAACACCGGGGAGCTGTTTTTT. Encoded protein: CASSEDTGRTNTGELFF.

This chain connects TRBV5-1 to TRBJ2-1; 9 bases line up with TRBD2. Germline values: CDR1 SGHRS, CDR2 YFSETQ. CDR3 length: 15 amino acids. The trim removed 5 bases at V and 2 bases at J, leaving 5 bases unmatched. Here the CDR3 reads CASRDSGGPYNEQFF. The CDR3 DNA sequence: TGCGCCAGCAGAGATAGCGGGGGCCCCTACAATGAGCAGTTCTTC.

The chain couples TRBV12-3 or TRBV12-4 to TRBJ2-7; 11 nucleotides line up with TRBD1. V was clipped by 7 bases and J by 3 bases; unmatched bases: 5. This CDR3 is 14 amino acids long. The CDR3 protein is CASTSDRGLYEQYF. The CDR3 DNA reads as TGTGCCAGCACTTCGGACAGGGGGCTCTACGAGCAGTACTTC.

This clonotype appeared a few times. The chain recombines TRBV6-5 with TRBJ1-4, with D uncertain. The length of the CDR3 is 15 residues. Germline V gene lookup returns CDR1 MNHEY and CDR2 SVGAGI. V was shortened by 5 bases and J by 3 bases, with 13 bases between the two germline ends. The CDR3 is CASSVRPGANEKLFF. The DNA of the CDR3 is TGTGCCAGCAGTGTTAGACCCGGGGCTAATGAAAAACTGTTTTTT.

The chain uses TRBV6-5 and TRBJ2-5; 9 nucleotides line up with TRBD2. V lost 7 bases and J lost 3; bases outside the gene matches: 9. CDR1 MNHEY and CDR2 SVGAGI come from the germline V gene. This CDR3 region has 15 residues. Here the CDR3 reads CASTGVAGEKETQYF. DNA of the CDR3: TGTGCCAGCACTGGGGTAGCGGGAGAAAAAGAGACCCAGTACTTC.

This chain uses TRBV24-1 with TRBJ2-2, with D tentatively TRBD1 or TRBD2 (5 bases each). V lost 3 bases and J 1 base, leaving 29 bases between the germline ends. The CDR3 is 22 amino acids. CDR1 KGHDR and CDR2 SFDVKD come from the germline V gene. Written as DNA, the CDR3 is TGTGCCACCAGTGATCCCACACGACCGGGACGTACCCACCGAATGAACACCGGGGAGCTGTTTTTT. Amino acids: CATSDPTRPGRTHRMNTGELFF.

The chain has TRBV10-3 and TRBJ1-3; TRBD1 aligns across 7 bases. V was clipped by 6 bases and J by 0 bases; unmatched bases: 8. This CDR3 is built from 16 residues. The germline V gene has CDR1 ENHRY and CDR2 SYGVKD. The CDR3, as DNA: TGTGCCATCAGGGAGGACAGGCCCGCCTCTGGAAACACCATATATTTT. Translated: CAIREDRPASGNTIYF.

The chain is built from TRBV7-9 and TRBJ2-1; 8 nucleotides match TRBD2. The CDR3 runs 14 residues. Germline CDR1 is SEHNR and CDR2 is FQNEAQ (reference sequence). Trimming cost V 8 bases and J 4 bases; bases outside gene matches: 7. The CDR3 is CASGREGDYNEQFF. The CDR3 bases are TGTGCCAGCGGCCGGGAGGGGGATTACAATGAGCAGTTCTTC.

The rearrangement links TRBV27 to TRBJ2-3, with 7 bases matching TRBD2. V shed 6 bases, J shed 5 bases, and the junction held 17 bases outside the gene matches. Germline-derived CDR1 and CDR2 are MNHEY and SMNVEV (reference sequence). This CDR3 has 17 residues. The CDR3 DNA follows: TGTGCCAGCAGATCCCTCCAGACTAGTCGGGGGGTAGATACGCAGTATTTT. Translated: CASRSLQTSRGVDTQYF.

The genes are TRBV5-4 and TRBJ2-3; D unresolved. This CDR3 region has 12 residues. Germline V gene data show CDR1 as SGHNT and CDR2 as YYREEE (reference sequence). Trimming pared 6 bases from V and 4 bases from J, leaving 9 bases between. CDR3 amino acids: CASMKDADTQYF. DNA of the CDR3: TGTGCCAGCATGAAGGATGCAGATACGCAGTATTTT.

This clonotype was counted at least ten times. The V gene is TRBV7-8, the J gene TRBJ2-3; maybe TRBD1 (7 bases). The CDR3 extends over 16 amino acids. Germline V CDR1 and CDR2: SGHVS, FQNEAQ. V was shortened by 1 base and J by 0 bases, with 11 bases between the two germline ends. Here the CDR3 reads CASSLVPGGSTDTQYF. CDR3 DNA: TGTGCCAGCAGCTTAGTCCCAGGGGGGAGCACAGATACGCAGTATTTT.

This clonotype showed up just a few times. The CDR3 DNA reads TGTGCCAGCAGCGCTCAGGGACAGCGGAAGAGCACAGATACGCAGTATTTT. Translation: CASSAQGQRKSTDTQYF. The genes are TRBV7-6 and TRBJ2-3; TRBD1 aligns across 7 bases. This CDR3 is built from 17 residues. Germline values: CDR1 SGHVS, CDR2 FNYEAQ. V lost 5 bases, J lost 0 bases, and 11 bases stayed unmatched.

V usage is TRBV9 and J usage is TRBJ1-2; D not certain. V shed 4 bases and J shed 8 bases, with 15 bases lying between them. CDR3 size: 13 residues. Germline V gene sequence: CDR1 SGDLS, CDR2 YYNGEE. CDR3 DNA: TGTGCCAGCAGCCCCGGCCTGGAACAGGGCTACACCTTC. It is translated as CASSPGLEQGYTF.

The genes are TRBV20-1 and TRBJ2-5, with 11 bases that match TRBD2. This CDR3 is 15 amino acids long. The V gene end was trimmed by 2 bases and the J gene end by 5 bases; junction bases not matched to a gene: 7. Germline V gene sequence: CDR1 DFQATT, CDR2 SNEGSKA (reference sequence). The CDR3 DNA reads as TGCAGTGCTAGACGACTAGCGGGGAGGGGGGAGACCCAGTACTTC. Translated: CSARRLAGRGETQYF.

In the case of this clonotype: The junction differs from germline at one of its ends, possibly a read error. V usage is TRBV7-6 and J usage is TRBJ1-5; no firm D call. The CDR3 has 14 amino acids. CDR1 and CDR2 (germline): SGHVS, FNYEAQ. The DNA for the CDR3 is TGTGCCAGCAGCACCTCTAATAGCAATCAGTCCCAGCATTTT. Translation: CASSTSNSNQSQHF.

This clonotype showed up just a few times. The CDR3 loop reads CASSYGRNYEQYV. The CDR3 DNA reads TGTGCCAGCAGTTACGGTCGTAACTACGAGCAGTACGTC. The chain carries TRBV6-5 and TRBJ2-7; D uncertain. With 2 bases removed from V and 3 bases from J, the gap between germline ends came to 8 bases. Per the germline V gene, CDR1 is MNHEY and CDR2 is SVGAGI. The CDR3 contains 13 residues.

In its sample, this clonotype was seen many times. The gene calls are TRBV7-9 and TRBJ2-7; 7 bases are a match to TRBD2. CDR3 length: 14 residues. Germline V gene data show CDR1 as SEHNR and CDR2 as FQNEAQ (reference sequence). With V trimmed by 5 bases and J by 4 bases, 8 bases remained unmatched. CDR3 sequence reads: CASSLRDYIYEQYF. The CDR3 DNA is TGTGCCAGCAGCCTCCGGGACTACATTTACGAGCAGTACTTC. Combining the CDR3 with reference TRBV7-9 and TRBJ2-7 gives the whole variable domain DTGVSQNPRHKITKRGQNVTFRCDPISEHNRLYWYRQTLGQGPEFLTYFQNEAQLEKSRLLSDRFSAERPKGSFSTLEIQRTEQGDSAMYLCASSLRDYIYEQYFGPGTRLTVT.

This clonotype showed up just a few times. The chain couples TRBV7-6 to TRBJ1-6; D possibly corresponds to TRBD1 (5 bases). V was pared by 2 bases and J by 4 bases, with 18 bases between. Germline CDR1 and CDR2: SGHVS and FNYEAQ. The CDR3 has 18 amino acids. The CDR3 DNA reads TGTGCCAGCAGCTTAACGTCGACAGATCTTCGGTATAATTCACCCCTCCACTTT. Its translation is CASSLTSTDLRYNSPLHF.

This chain uses TRBV12-3 or TRBV12-4 with TRBJ2-1; TRBD1 matches at 8 bases. Trimming removed 4 bases from V and 0 bases from J; junction bases left unmatched: 5. The length of the CDR3 is 16 residues. CDR3 sequence (DNA): TGTGCCAGCAGTTGGGACAGGCCAAGCTCCTACAATGAGCAGTTCTTC. It codes for CASSWDRPSSYNEQFF.

This clonotype turned up a few times. The V gene is TRBV5-1, the J gene TRBJ1-2; no clear D. With 6 bases removed from V and 0 bases from J, the gap between germline ends came to 15 bases. CDR1 and CDR2 (germline): SGHRS, YFSETQ. The CDR3 runs 15 residues. CDR3 DNA: TGCGCCAGCACCGATCGGACTCCCGCTAACTATGGCTACACCTTC. This encodes CASTDRTPANYGYTF.

This clonotype was picked up a small number of times. The chain carries TRBV4-2 and TRBJ2-3; TRBD1 might be the D (6 bases). V shed 2 bases and J shed 3 bases, with 15 bases lying between them. CDR1 is LGHNA, CDR2 YNFKEQ, per germline. The CDR3 loop spans 16 amino acids. CDR3 nucleotide sequence: TGTGCCAGCAGCCAAACTTACAGGGAACTTACAGATACGCAGTATTTT. It is translated as CASSQTYRELTDTQYF.